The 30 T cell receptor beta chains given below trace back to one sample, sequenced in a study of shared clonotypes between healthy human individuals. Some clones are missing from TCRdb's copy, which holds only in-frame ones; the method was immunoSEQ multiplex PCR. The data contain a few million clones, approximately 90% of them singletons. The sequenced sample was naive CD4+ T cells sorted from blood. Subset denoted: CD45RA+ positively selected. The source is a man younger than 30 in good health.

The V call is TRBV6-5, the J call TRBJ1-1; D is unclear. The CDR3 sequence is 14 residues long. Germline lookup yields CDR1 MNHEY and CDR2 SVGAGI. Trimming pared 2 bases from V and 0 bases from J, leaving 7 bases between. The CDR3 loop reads CASSYRKMNTEAFF. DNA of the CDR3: TGTGCCAGCAGTTACCGGAAAATGAACACTGAAGCTTTCTTT.

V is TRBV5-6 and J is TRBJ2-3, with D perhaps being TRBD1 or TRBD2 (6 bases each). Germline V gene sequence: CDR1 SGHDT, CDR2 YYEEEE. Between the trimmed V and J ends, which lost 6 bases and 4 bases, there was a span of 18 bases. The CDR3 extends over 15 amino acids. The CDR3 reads CASTEKGGRADTQYF. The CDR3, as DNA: TGTGCCAGCACCGAAAAGGGGGGCAGGGCAGATACGCAGTATTTT.

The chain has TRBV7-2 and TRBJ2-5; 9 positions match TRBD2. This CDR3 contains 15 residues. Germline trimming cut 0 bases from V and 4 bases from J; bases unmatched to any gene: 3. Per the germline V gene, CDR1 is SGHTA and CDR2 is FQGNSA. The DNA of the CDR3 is TGTGCCAGCAGCTTAGCTAGCGGGAGTTTAGAGACCCAGTACTTC. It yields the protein CASSLASGSLETQYF. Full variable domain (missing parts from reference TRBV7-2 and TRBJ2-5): GAGVSQSPSNKVTEKGKDVELRCDPISGHTALYWYRQSLGQGLEFLIYFQGNSAPDKSGLPSDRFSAERTGGSVSTLTIQRTQQEDSAVYLCASSLASGSLETQYFGPGTRLLVL.

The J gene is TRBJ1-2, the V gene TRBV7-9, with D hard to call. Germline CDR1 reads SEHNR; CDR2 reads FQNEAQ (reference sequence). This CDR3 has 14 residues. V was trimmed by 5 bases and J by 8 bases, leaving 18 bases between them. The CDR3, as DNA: TGTGCCAGCAGCGCCGGGCCATCTTCGGGAGGCTACACCTTC. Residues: CASSAGPSSGGYTF.

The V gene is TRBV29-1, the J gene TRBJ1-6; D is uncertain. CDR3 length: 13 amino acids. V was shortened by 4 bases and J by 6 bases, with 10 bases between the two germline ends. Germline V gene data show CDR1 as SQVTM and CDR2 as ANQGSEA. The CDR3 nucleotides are TGCAGCGTTGGAACGACGGTTAATTCACCCCTCCACTTT. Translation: CSVGTTVNSPLHF.

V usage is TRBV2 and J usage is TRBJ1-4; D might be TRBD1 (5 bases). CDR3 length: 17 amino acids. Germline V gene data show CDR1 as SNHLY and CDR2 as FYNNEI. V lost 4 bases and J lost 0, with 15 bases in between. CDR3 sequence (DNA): TGTGCCAGCAGTGTCAGGACACACTTTACAACTAATGAAAAACTGTTTTTT. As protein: CASSVRTHFTTNEKLFF.

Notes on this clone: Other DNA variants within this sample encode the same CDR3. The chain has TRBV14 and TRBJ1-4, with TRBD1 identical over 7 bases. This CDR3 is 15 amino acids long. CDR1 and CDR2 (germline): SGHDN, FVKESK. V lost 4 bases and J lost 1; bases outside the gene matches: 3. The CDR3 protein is CASSPRQGTNEKLFF. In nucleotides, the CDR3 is TGTGCCAGCAGCCCACGACAGGGAACTAATGAAAAACTGTTTTTT.

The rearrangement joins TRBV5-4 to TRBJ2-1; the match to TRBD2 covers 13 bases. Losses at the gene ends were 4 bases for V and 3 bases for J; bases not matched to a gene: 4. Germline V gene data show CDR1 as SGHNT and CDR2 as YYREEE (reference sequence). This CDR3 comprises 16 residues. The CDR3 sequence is CASSPTSGGLYNEQFF. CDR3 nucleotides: TGTGCCAGCAGCCCGACTAGCGGGGGGCTCTACAATGAGCAGTTCTTC.

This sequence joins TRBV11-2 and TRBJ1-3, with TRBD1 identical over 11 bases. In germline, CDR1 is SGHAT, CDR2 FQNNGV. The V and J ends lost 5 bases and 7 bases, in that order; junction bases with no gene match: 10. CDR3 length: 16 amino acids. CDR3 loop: CASSTPGQGGRNTIYF. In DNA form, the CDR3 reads TGTGCCAGCAGCACACCGGGACAGGGGGGGCGGAACACCATATATTTT.

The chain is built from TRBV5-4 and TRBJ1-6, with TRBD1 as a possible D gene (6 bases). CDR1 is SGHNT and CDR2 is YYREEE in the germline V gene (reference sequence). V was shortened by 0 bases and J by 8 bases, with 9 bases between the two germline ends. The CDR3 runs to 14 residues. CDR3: CASSLDRAYSPLHF. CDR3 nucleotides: TGTGCCAGCAGCTTGGACAGGGCCTATTCACCCCTCCACTTT. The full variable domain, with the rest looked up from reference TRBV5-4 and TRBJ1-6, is ETGVTQSPTHLIKTRGQQVTLRCSSQSGHNTVSWYQQALGQGPQFIFQYYREEENGRGNFPPRFSGLQFPNYSSELNVNALELDDSALYLCASSLDRAYSPLHFGNGTRLTVT.

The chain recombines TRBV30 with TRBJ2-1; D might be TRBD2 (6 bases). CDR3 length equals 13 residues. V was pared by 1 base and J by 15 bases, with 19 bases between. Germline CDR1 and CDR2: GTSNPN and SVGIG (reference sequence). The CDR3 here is CAWSADPTSIVFF. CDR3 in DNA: TGTGCCTGGAGTGCGGACCCTACTAGCATAGTGTTCTTC.

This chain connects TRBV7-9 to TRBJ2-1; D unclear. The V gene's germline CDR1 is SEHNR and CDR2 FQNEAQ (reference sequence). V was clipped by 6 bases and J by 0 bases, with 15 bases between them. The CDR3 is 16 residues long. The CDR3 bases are TGTGCCAGCAGTCGTCGACTGGTCAGCTCCTACAATGAGCAGTTCTTC. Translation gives CASSRRLVSSYNEQFF.

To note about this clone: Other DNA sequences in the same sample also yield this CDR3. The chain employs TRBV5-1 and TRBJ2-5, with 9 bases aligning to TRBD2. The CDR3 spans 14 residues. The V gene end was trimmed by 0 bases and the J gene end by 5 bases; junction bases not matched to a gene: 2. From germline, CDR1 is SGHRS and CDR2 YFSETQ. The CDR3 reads CASSLDLAGETQYF. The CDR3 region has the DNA TGCGCCAGCAGCTTGGACCTAGCGGGGGAGACCCAGTACTTC.

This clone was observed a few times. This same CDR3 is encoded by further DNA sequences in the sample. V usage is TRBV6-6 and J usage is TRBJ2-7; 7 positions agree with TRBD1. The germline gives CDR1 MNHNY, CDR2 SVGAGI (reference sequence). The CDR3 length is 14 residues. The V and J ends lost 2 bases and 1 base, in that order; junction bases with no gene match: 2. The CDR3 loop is CASSYPGGSYEQYF. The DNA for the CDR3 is TGTGCCAGCAGTTACCCAGGGGGATCCTACGAGCAGTACTTC.

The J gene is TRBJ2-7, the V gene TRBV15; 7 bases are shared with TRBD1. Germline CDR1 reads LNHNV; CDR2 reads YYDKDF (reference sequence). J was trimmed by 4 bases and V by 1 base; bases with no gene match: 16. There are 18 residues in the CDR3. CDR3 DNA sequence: TGTGCCACCAGCAGAGGAGGATGGTATACCGGGACAGCATACGAGCAGTACTTC. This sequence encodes CATSRGGWYTGTAYEQYF.

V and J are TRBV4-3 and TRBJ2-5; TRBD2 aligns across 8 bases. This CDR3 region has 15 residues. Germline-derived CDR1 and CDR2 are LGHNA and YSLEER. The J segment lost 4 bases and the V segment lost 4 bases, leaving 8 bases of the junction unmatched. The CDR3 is CASSLSGGAGETQYF. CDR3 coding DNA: TGCGCCAGCAGCCTCTCGGGAGGGGCCGGAGAGACCCAGTACTTC.

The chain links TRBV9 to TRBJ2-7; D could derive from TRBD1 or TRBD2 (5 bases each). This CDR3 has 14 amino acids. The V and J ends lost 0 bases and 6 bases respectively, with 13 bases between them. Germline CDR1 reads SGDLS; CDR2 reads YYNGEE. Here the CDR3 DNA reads TGTGCCAGCAGCGTAGTGCCTTGGGGGTCCGAGCAGTACTTC. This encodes CASSVVPWGSEQYF.

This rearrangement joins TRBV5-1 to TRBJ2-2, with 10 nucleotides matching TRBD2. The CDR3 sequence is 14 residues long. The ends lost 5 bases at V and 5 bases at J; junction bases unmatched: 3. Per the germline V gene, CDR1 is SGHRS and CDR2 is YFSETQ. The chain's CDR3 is CASRTSGLTGELFF. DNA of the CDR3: TGCGCCAGCAGGACTAGCGGGCTAACCGGGGAGCTGTTTTTT.

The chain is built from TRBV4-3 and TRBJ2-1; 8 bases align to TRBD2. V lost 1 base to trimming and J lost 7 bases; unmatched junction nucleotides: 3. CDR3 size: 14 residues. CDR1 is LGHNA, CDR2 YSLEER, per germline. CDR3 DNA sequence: TGCGCCAGCAGCCAAGTTCAGCGGGGGAATGAGCAGTTCTTC. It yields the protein CASSQVQRGNEQFF.

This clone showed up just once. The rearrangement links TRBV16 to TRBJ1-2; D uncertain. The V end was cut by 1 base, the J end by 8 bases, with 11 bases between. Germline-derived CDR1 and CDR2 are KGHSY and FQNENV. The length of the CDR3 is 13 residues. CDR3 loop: CASSQWAGEGYTF. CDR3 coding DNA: TGTGCCAGCAGCCAATGGGCCGGGGAAGGCTACACCTTC.

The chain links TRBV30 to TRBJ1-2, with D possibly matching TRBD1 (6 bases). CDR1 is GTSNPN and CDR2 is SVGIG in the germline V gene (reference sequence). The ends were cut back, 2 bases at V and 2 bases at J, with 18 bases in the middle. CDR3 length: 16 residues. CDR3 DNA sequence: TGTGCCTGGAGTTCTCGTTTGGGGGCGCGAAACTATGGCTACACCTTC. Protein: CAWSSRLGARNYGYTF.

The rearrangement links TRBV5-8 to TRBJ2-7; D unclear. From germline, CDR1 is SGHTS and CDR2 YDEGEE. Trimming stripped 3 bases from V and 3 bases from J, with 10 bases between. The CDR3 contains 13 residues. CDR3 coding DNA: TGTGCCAGCAGCTCTCAAGTTAGCTACGAGCAGTACTTC. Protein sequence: CASSSQVSYEQYF.

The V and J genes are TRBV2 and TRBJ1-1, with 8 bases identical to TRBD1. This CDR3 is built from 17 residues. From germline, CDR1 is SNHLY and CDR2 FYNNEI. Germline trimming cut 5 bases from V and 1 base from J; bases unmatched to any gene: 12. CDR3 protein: CASSPNTGGFGNTEAFF. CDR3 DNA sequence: TGTGCCAGCAGTCCCAACACAGGGGGTTTCGGGAACACTGAAGCTTTCTTT.

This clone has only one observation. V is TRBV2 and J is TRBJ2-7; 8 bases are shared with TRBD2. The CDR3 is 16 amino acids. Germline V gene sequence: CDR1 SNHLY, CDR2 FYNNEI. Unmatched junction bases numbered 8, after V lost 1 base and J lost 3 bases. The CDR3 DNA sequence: TGTGCCAGCAGTGAAGGGAAGGGACTAGTCCGCTACGAGCAGTACTTC. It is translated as CASSEGKGLVRYEQYF.

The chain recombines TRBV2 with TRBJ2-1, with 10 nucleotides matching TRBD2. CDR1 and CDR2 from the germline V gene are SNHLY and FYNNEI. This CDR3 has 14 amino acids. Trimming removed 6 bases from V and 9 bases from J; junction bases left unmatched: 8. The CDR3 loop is CASRALAGAAEQFF. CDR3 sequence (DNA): TGTGCCAGCAGGGCCCTAGCGGGAGCTGCTGAGCAGTTCTTC.

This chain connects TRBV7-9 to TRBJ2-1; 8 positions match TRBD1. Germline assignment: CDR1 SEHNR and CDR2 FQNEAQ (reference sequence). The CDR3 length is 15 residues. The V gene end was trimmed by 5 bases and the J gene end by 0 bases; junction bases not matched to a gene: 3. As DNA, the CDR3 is TGTGCCAGCAGCCGAACAGGGGGCTCCTACAATGAGCAGTTCTTC. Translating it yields CASSRTGGSYNEQFF.

Here the CDR3 DNA reads TGCGCCAGCAGCCCCGAGGGGGGTCGGATTCAGTACTTC. Protein: CASSPEGGRIQYF. The V gene is TRBV5-1, the J gene TRBJ2-4; D could derive from TRBD1 or TRBD2 (6 bases each). The ends were cut back, 4 bases at V and 10 bases at J, with 15 bases in the middle. The CDR3 runs 13 residues. Germline loops: CDR1 SGHRS, CDR2 YFSETQ.

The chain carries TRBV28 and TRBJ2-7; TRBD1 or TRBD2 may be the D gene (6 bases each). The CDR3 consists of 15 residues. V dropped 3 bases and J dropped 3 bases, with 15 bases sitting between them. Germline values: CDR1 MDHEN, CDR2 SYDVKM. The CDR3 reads CASSFLYREVYEQYF. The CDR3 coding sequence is TGTGCCAGCAGTTTTTTGTACAGGGAGGTCTACGAGCAGTACTTC.

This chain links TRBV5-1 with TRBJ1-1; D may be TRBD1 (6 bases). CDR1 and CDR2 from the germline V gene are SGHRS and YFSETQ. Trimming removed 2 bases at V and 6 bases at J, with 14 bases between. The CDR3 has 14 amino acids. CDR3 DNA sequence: TGCGCCAGCAGCTTTACAGGGACCCTACCTGAAGCTTTCTTT. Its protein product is CASSFTGTLPEAFF. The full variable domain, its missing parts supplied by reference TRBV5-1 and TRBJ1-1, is KAGVTQTPRYLIKTRGQQVTLSCSPISGHRSVSWYQQTPGQGLQFLFEYFSETQRNKGNFPGRFSGRQFSNSRSEMNVSTLELGDSALYLCASSFTGTLPEAFFGQGTRLTVV.

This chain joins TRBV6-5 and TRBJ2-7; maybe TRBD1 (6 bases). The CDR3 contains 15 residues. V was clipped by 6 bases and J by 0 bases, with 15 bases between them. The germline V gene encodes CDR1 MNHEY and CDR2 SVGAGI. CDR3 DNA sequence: TGTGCCAGCAGACTGTACAGGGAGAGCTCCTACGAGCAGTACTTC. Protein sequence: CASRLYRESSYEQYF.